Below are 20 T cell receptor beta chains sequenced from a single sample in a study of cytomegalovirus exposure and HLA in healthy donors. Both 60 Vbeta primers and 13 Jbeta primers went into the PCR. Assay used: immunoSEQ multiplex PCR; TCRdb lists only in-frame clones, some missing. The sample consists of 150,000 to 200,000 clones, over 60% of them appearing once. The sample comprised PBMCs. These receptors were taken from a girl under 18 in good health and CMV-seronegative.

This clone was seen only a few times. V gene TRBV12-5 combines with J gene TRBJ2-7, with 7 bases identical to TRBD1. The CDR3 loop spans 16 amino acids. Germline lookup yields CDR1 LGHNT and CDR2 FRNRAP. With V trimmed by 0 bases and J by 4 bases, 9 bases remained unmatched. DNA of the CDR3: TGTGCTAGTGGTTTGGTACGAGGGGGCCAGCTTTACGAGCAGTACTTC. Its translation: CASGLVRGGQLYEQYF.

The chain carries TRBV5-1 and TRBJ2-1; 10 positions agree with TRBD2. Germline CDR1 is SGHRS and CDR2 is YFSETQ. The J segment lost 0 bases and the V segment lost 0 bases, leaving 6 bases of the junction unmatched. The CDR3 is 18 residues long. The CDR3 protein is CASSLVGASGGSYNEQFF. DNA for the CDR3: TGCGCCAGCAGCTTGGTAGGGGCTAGCGGGGGCTCCTACAATGAGCAGTTCTTC.

The CDR3 region has the DNA TGTGCCAGTAGTATTTTAAACAGGTCGCCTACATCACCCCTCCACTTT. Amino acids: CASSILNRSPTSPLHF. The rearrangement uses TRBV19 and TRBJ1-6; possible D gene TRBD1, 5 bases. Germline-derived CDR1 and CDR2 are LNHDA and SQIVND (reference sequence). V shed 3 bases and J shed 10 bases, with 19 bases lying between them. This CDR3 has 16 amino acids.

This sequence joins TRBV7-3 and TRBJ2-5, with TRBD1 as a possible D gene (6 bases). This CDR3 has 13 residues. The V gene lost 3 bases and the J gene lost 3 bases, with 8 bases spanning the gap. CDR1 is SGHTA, CDR2 FQGTGA, per germline. As DNA, the CDR3 is TGTGCCAGCAGCTTGCGGACAGAAGAGACCCAGTACTTC. Residues: CASSLRTEETQYF.

V and J are TRBV4-1 and TRBJ2-3; D remains unclear. V shed 0 bases and J shed 7 bases, with 14 bases lying between them. This CDR3 is built from 15 residues. Per the germline V gene, CDR1 is MGHRA and CDR2 is YSYEKL. In DNA form, the CDR3 reads TGCGCCAGCAGCCAAGAAGGCGGAACTGAACATACGCAGTATTTT. Encoded protein: CASSQEGGTEHTQYF.

The table lists this clone with a few counts. The V gene is TRBV29-1, the J gene TRBJ1-2, with D possibly being TRBD1 (5 bases). The V end was cut by 5 bases, the J end by 5 bases, with 12 bases between. Germline V gene lookup returns CDR1 SQVTM and CDR2 ANQGSEA. This CDR3 contains 12 residues. As DNA, the CDR3 is TGCAGCGTTACTCAGGGATTGTATGGCTACACCTTC. This sequence encodes CSVTQGLYGYTF. The full variable domain, rest sourced from reference TRBV29-1 and TRBJ1-2, is SAVISQKPSRDICQRGTSLTIQCQVDSQVTMMFWYRQQPGQSLTLIATANQGSEATYESGFVIDKFPISRPNLTFSTLTVSNMSPEDSSIYLCSVTQGLYGYTFGSGTRLTVV.

The table lists this clone with a few counts. V gene TRBV10-3 combines with J gene TRBJ2-2; 12 bases agree with TRBD1. The V gene's germline CDR1 is ENHRY and CDR2 SYGVKD. There are 16 residues in the CDR3. V lost 7 bases and J lost 6; bases outside the gene matches: 9. The CDR3 region is CAIKSPGQGAAGELFF. The CDR3 coding sequence is TGTGCCATCAAAAGCCCGGGACAGGGGGCAGCCGGGGAGCTGTTTTTT.

The V call is TRBV7-9, the J call TRBJ2-1; 9 bases align to TRBD1. V lost 5 bases to trimming and J lost 3 bases; unmatched junction nucleotides: 5. The CDR3 is made up of 15 amino acids. Germline assignment: CDR1 SEHNR and CDR2 FQNEAQ (reference sequence). In nucleotides, the CDR3 is TGTGCCAGCAGCGCCCGGGACAGGGACTACAATGAGCAGTTCTTC. Translation: CASSARDRDYNEQFF. Supplemented by reference TRBV7-9 and TRBJ2-1, the full variable domain reads DTGVSQNPRHKITKRGQNVTFRCDPISEHNRLYWYRQTLGQGPEFLTYFQNEAQLEKSRLLSDRFSAERPKGSFSTLEIQRTEQGDSAMYLCASSARDRDYNEQFFGPGTRLTVL.

The rearrangement links TRBV7-9 to TRBJ2-5; TRBD1 matches 8 bases. The trim removed 4 bases at V and 2 bases at J, leaving 3 bases unmatched. Germline CDR1 SEHNR, CDR2 FQNEAQ (reference sequence). The CDR3 has 14 amino acids. CDR3 sequence (DNA): TGTGCCAGCAGCTACACAGGGGGACAAGAGACCCAGTACTTC. It yields the protein CASSYTGGQETQYF. Drawing the rest from reference TRBV7-9 and TRBJ2-5, the complete variable domain is DTGVSQNPRHKITKRGQNVTFRCDPISEHNRLYWYRQTLGQGPEFLTYFQNEAQLEKSRLLSDRFSAERPKGSFSTLEIQRTEQGDSAMYLCASSYTGGQETQYFGPGTRLLVL.

V is TRBV13 and J is TRBJ1-1; D gene unclear. The CDR3 covers 15 residues. Per germline, CDR1 PRHDT and CDR2 FYEKMQ (reference sequence). Trimming pared 4 bases from V and 0 bases from J, leaving 12 bases between. CDR3 sequence (DNA): TGTGCCAGCAGCTCCTATGAGAGGCTGAACACTGAAGCTTTCTTT. As protein: CASSSYERLNTEAFF.

The chain uses TRBV9 and TRBJ1-4; TRBD1 matches at 7 bases. CDR1 and CDR2 from the germline V gene are SGDLS and YYNGEE. This CDR3 is 16 amino acids long. Trimming took 3 bases from V and 8 from J; bases not matched to a gene: 13. The CDR3, as DNA: TGTGCCAGCAGCGGAAAATTGGACAGGCGGGGAGAAAAACTGTTTTTT. Translating it yields CASSGKLDRRGEKLFF.

The V and J genes are TRBV6-6 and TRBJ2-1; a weak D match, TRBD1 (6 bases). Germline assignment: CDR1 MNHNY and CDR2 SVGAGI (reference sequence). The CDR3 extends over 14 amino acids. Trimming stripped 0 bases from V and 9 bases from J, with 12 bases between. The chain's CDR3 is CASSYSPTGGEQFF. CDR3 in DNA: TGTGCCAGCAGTTACTCCCCGACAGGCGGTGAGCAGTTCTTC.

This chain links TRBV7-9 with TRBJ1-2; D uncertain. CDR1 and CDR2 from the germline V gene are SEHNR and FQNEAQ (reference sequence). The CDR3 length is 15 residues. The V gene lost 0 bases and the J gene lost 7 bases, with 15 bases spanning the gap. The CDR3 DNA reads TGTGCCAGCAGCTTAGCCGATACGGCGGTGGGTGGCTACACCTTC. This sequence encodes CASSLADTAVGGYTF.

The V call is TRBV7-7, the J call TRBJ2-2; D ambiguous. In germline, CDR1 is SSHAT, CDR2 FNYEAQ (reference sequence). Trimming shortened V by 7 bases and J by 4 bases, and 13 bases separated the two germline ends. The length of the CDR3 is 14 residues. The CDR3 region has the DNA TGTGCCAGCACTAACCCCCCAAGCACCGGGGAGCTGTTTTTT. Translated: CASTNPPSTGELFF.

This clone was detected only once. The chain recombines TRBV18 with TRBJ2-5, with 8 bases identical to TRBD1. With 3 bases clipped from V and 4 bases from J, the junction kept 7 bases outside the gene matches. CDR1 is KGHSH and CDR2 is LQKENI in the germline V gene. The CDR3 sequence is 15 residues long. CDR3 amino acids: CASSPRLGTGETQYF. CDR3 DNA sequence: TGTGCCAGCTCACCGAGACTCGGGACAGGAGAGACCCAGTACTTC.

The gene calls are TRBV15 and TRBJ2-7; 7 nucleotides align to TRBD1. The CDR3 has 16 residues. Trimming at V came to 0 bases and at J to 3 bases, leaving 8 bases not matched to a gene. Germline V gene data show CDR1 as LNHNV and CDR2 as YYDKDF (reference sequence). The CDR3 is CATSRDGRDRSYEQYF. The CDR3 nucleotides are TGTGCCACCAGCAGAGATGGCCGGGACAGAAGCTACGAGCAGTACTTC.

The chain couples TRBV2 to TRBJ2-4, with D hard to call. Germline lookup yields CDR1 SNHLY and CDR2 FYNNEI. This CDR3 has 15 amino acids. The V gene lost 1 base and the J gene lost 2 bases, with 9 bases spanning the gap. Here the CDR3 DNA reads TGTGCCAGCAGTGAAGTCGGGTTGACCAAAAACATTCAGTACTTC. Residues: CASSEVGLTKNIQYF.

CDR3 residues: CASSQQGVGNNQPQHF. The DNA of the CDR3 is TGTGCCAGCAGCCAACAGGGTGTTGGAAACAATCAGCCCCAGCATTTT. The rearrangement uses TRBV7-2 and TRBJ1-5; a possible D gene is TRBD1 (6 bases). The ends were cut back, 5 bases at V and 3 bases at J, with 17 bases in the middle. The CDR3 extends over 16 amino acids. The germline gives CDR1 SGHTA, CDR2 FQGNSA.

The chain employs TRBV6-6 and TRBJ2-7; a weak D match, TRBD1 (5 bases). Germline CDR1 and CDR2: MNHNY and SVGAGI (reference sequence). Trimming removed 5 bases from V and 6 bases from J, with 17 bases in between. The CDR3 sequence is 14 residues long. The CDR3 DNA sequence: TGTGCCAGCAGTCAATCGGGCCAGGGAACCGAGCAGTACTTC. Translating gives CASSQSGQGTEQYF.

The genes are TRBV5-4 and TRBJ1-1, with D perhaps matching TRBD1 (6 bases). The length of the CDR3 is 15 residues. Germline values: CDR1 SGHNT, CDR2 YYREEE (reference sequence). Trimming removed 0 bases from V and 0 bases from J, with 9 bases in between. Here the CDR3 reads CASSLDRAVNTEAFF. The CDR3 nucleotides are TGTGCCAGCAGCTTGGACAGGGCAGTGAACACTGAAGCTTTCTTT.